This is a list of T cell receptor beta chains from one sample in a study of cytomegalovirus exposure and HLA in healthy donors. Using immunoSEQ multiplex PCR, the repertoire was profiled, and TCRdb retains in-frame clones only, with some absent. This table has some 110,000 clones, approximately 76% appearing once. Source material: PBMCs. These receptors were obtained from a man in his fifties or sixties in good health and CMV-seropositive. Each CDR3 is given with its conserved first and last residue. D genes are given only for firm matches. The size field is filled for only some rows; it gives once, few, many or a size class.

V gene,clone size,J gene,D gene,CDR3 DNA,CDR3 protein
TRBV5-1,.,TRBJ2-1,TRBD2,TGCGCCAGCAGCCCCGGGGTAGCGGGAGCGAATGAGCAGTTCTTC,CASSPGVAGANEQFF
TRBV4-3,few,TRBJ1-1,.,TGCGCCAGCAGCCAAGAGGGAGGTGGTGAGTGGAGTAACACTGAAGCTTTCTTT,CASSQEGGGEWSNTEAFF
TRBV11-2,.,TRBJ1-1,.,TGTGCCAGCAGCTTCGAGACAGGGAACACTGAAGCTTTCTTT,CASSFETGNTEAFF
TRBV18,.,TRBJ2-7,TRBD2,TGTGCCAGCTCCCTCACCGGGACTAGCGCATACGAGCAGTACTTC,CASSLTGTSAYEQYF
TRBV6-1,.,TRBJ2-5,TRBD1,TGTGGAGGGGGCGGGTTGGGAGAGACCCAGTACTTC,CGGGGLGETQYF
TRBV7-2,.,TRBJ2-7,.,TGTGCCAGCAGCTCGACCGACGGTGTAGGGGGGGGCGAGCAGTACTTC,CASSSTDGVGGGEQYF
TRBV4-1,.,TRBJ1-5,.,TGCGCCAGCAGCCAAGATCATAGTCAGCCCCAGCATTTT,CASSQDHSQPQHF
TRBV4-1,.,TRBJ1-3,.,TGCGCCAGCAGACCTTCGGGGGGTACTGGAAACACCATATATTTT,CASRPSGGTGNTIYF
TRBV6-6,.,TRBJ2-1,TRBD1,TGTGCCAGCAGTTGGGACAGGGGGCTTTACAATGAGCAGTTCTTC,CASSWDRGLYNEQFF
TRBV5-1,.,TRBJ1-2,.,TGCGCCAGCAGCTTGGTCGACCTAGAGGGCTACACCTTC,CASSLVDLEGYTF
TRBV18,.,TRBJ2-2,.,TGTGCCAGCTCACCACCGATATCCGAATGGGTACGGGACACCGGGGAGCTGTTTTTT,CASSPPISEWVRDTGELFF
TRBV10-1,.,TRBJ1-1,.,TGCGCCAGGGTAAAACGGGTTAACACTGAAGCTTTCTTT,CARVKRVNTEAFF
TRBV7-2,.,TRBJ2-1,TRBD1,TGTGCCAGCAGCTTCAACAGGGGGTCCTACAATGAGCAGTTCTTC,CASSFNRGSYNEQFF
TRBV28,once,TRBJ1-2,TRBD1,TGTGCCAGCAGACCGGGACAGACTAACTATGGCTACACCTTC,CASRPGQTNYGYTF
TRBV7-2,.,TRBJ2-1,TRBD2,TGTGCCAGCAGCTTAGACGGCGGGGGGAGGAATGAGCAGTTCTTC,CASSLDGGGRNEQFF
TRBV4-2,.,TRBJ1-1,.,TGTGCCAGCAGCCGTAGACAGTTTATGAACACTGAAGCTTTCTTT,CASSRRQFMNTEAFF
TRBV5-4,.,TRBJ2-3,TRBD2,TGTGCCAGCAGCTCCGGACTAGCGGCTAGCACAGATACGCAGTATTTT,CASSSGLAASTDTQYF
TRBV5-6,.,TRBJ1-1,.,TGTGCCAGCAGCTTGGAAGGCGGTACTGAAGCTTTCTTT,CASSLEGGTEAFF
TRBV5-6,.,TRBJ2-6,.,TGTGCCAGCAGCGAACTCCCTAACTCTGGGGCCAACGTCCTGACTTTC,CASSELPNSGANVLTF
TRBV2,.,TRBJ2-7,TRBD1,TGTGCCAGCAGTGAAAGAGGGACAGGGGGCTTCTACGAGCAGTACTTC,CASSERGTGGFYEQYF
TRBV14,.,TRBJ1-3,TRBD1,TGTGCCAGCAGCCGAGATACAGGGGCTGGAAACACCATATATTTT,CASSRDTGAGNTIYF
TRBV2,once,TRBJ2-7,TRBD2,TGTGCCAGCAGTGAAGCGGGGGGACTAGCGGGAGTCTACGAGCAGTACTTC,CASSEAGGLAGVYEQYF
TRBV6-5,once,TRBJ2-3,TRBD1,TGTGCCAGCAGTGCAAGACAGGGGAGCACAGATACGCAGTATTTT,CASSARQGSTDTQYF
TRBV7-2,.,TRBJ1-3,TRBD1,TGTGCCAGCAGCGGGACAGCTTCTGGAAACACCATATATTTT,CASSGTASGNTIYF
TRBV19,.,TRBJ2-5,TRBD1,TGTGCCAGCAGACAGGGCCAAGAGACCCAGTACTTC,CASRQGQETQYF
TRBV11-2,.,TRBJ2-5,TRBD2,TGTGCCAGCAGCTTAGTGCCTAGCGGGGGCCACGACGGAGAGACCCAGTACTTC,CASSLVPSGGHDGETQYF
TRBV5-1,.,TRBJ2-3,TRBD1,TGCGCCAGCAGCACCTACAGGGGCCGGGGCCGCACAGATACGCAGTATTTT,CASSTYRGRGRTDTQYF
TRBV29-1,.,TRBJ2-7,TRBD2,TGCAGCGTTGATCGGCGGGAGGCTCCCTACGAGCGGTACTTC,CSVDRREAPYERYF
TRBV13,.,TRBJ2-3,TRBD2,TGTGCCAGCAGCTCGAGACTAGCGGGGCGCACAGATACGCAGTATTTT,CASSSRLAGRTDTQYF
TRBV7-2,.,TRBJ2-5,TRBD2,TGTGCCAGCAGCGTGAGCGGGAGGGGTGGAGAGACCCAGTACTTC,CASSVSGRGGETQYF
TRBV5-4,.,TRBJ2-7,TRBD1,TGTGCCCCGCTGAACACAGGGGCCTACGAGCAGTACTTC,CAPLNTGAYEQYF
TRBV6-6,.,TRBJ2-6,TRBD1,TGTGCCAGCAGTGGACAGGGGAGGGGGGCCAACGTCCTGACTTTC,CASSGQGRGANVLTF
TRBV14,.,TRBJ1-1,.,TGTGCCAGCAGCCAAGATAGGGACACAGAAGCTTTCTTT,CASSQDRDTEAFF
TRBV5-1,.,TRBJ2-7,.,TGCGCCAGCAGCTTGGGCACAGATACCTACGAGCAGTACTTC,CASSLGTDTYEQYF
TRBV7-6,.,TRBJ1-4,.,TGTGCCAGCAGCCAATGGACACGTCAGGAAAAACTGTTTTTT,CASSQWTRQEKLFF
TRBV2,.,TRBJ2-1,.,TGTGCCAGCAGTGAACGGGGTTCGGTCAATGAGCAGTTCTTC,CASSERGSVNEQFF
TRBV19,.,TRBJ2-7,TRBD2,TGTGCCAGTAGTAAAGAAGTGGGGGGGGAGGACTACGAGCAGTACTTC,CASSKEVGGEDYEQYF
TRBV4-3,.,TRBJ1-1,.,TGCGCCAGCAGCCAAGATCGGGGGGGAAACACTGAAGCTTTCTTT,CASSQDRGGNTEAFF
TRBV11-3,.,TRBJ1-1,.,TGTGCCAGCAGCTTTGCAGGCCCGAACACTGAAGCTTTCTTT,CASSFAGPNTEAFF
TRBV27,.,TRBJ2-7,TRBD1,TGTGCCAGCAGTCCAGAACCGGGACAGGGGACCTACGAGCAGTACTTC,CASSPEPGQGTYEQYF
TRBV6-5,.,TRBJ1-1,TRBD1,TGTGCCAGCAGTTACGCGACAGGGGCACCGAACACTGAAGCTTTCTTT,CASSYATGAPNTEAFF
TRBV29-1,.,TRBJ1-2,.,TGCAGCGTTCAACCCGTTGGCGGTTTCGATGGTGGCTACACCTTC,CSVQPVGGFDGGYTF
TRBV19,.,TRBJ1-6,TRBD1,TGTGCCAGTAGGCTCGGACAGGGAAATTCACCCCTCCACTTT,CASRLGQGNSPLHF
TRBV6-6,few,TRBJ2-1,TRBD1,TGTGCCAGCTCTCAGACAGGGGACTACAATGAGCAGTTCTTC,CASSQTGDYNEQFF